These 9 T cell receptor beta chains came from one sample sequenced in a study of shared clonotypes between healthy human individuals. Clones were read by immunoSEQ multiplex PCR, and TCRdb kept only the in-frame ones, dropping some. The repertoire consists of 2 million to 2.5 million clones, with 85% to 95% occurring once and the leading ten covering approximately 0.41%. Sequenced input: naive CD4+ T cells from PBMCs. Sample subset: CD45RA+ positively selected. The receptor set was obtained from a man aged 18 to 30 in good health. Some clones in this sample may be carry-over from other donors' samples.

CDR3 nucleotide sequence: TGTGCCAGCAGTTACTCGACAGGGTCGTTCTATGGCTACACCTTC. It is translated as CASSYSTGSFYGYTF. The chain combines TRBV6-5 with TRBJ1-2; TRBD1 matches 7 bases. CDR1 is MNHEY, CDR2 SVGAGI, per germline. This CDR3 has 15 amino acids. V dropped 0 bases and J dropped 4; count of bases not matched to a gene: 5.

Written as DNA, the CDR3 is TGTGCCAGCATCCCCGGAACGGGAGGCGAGCAGTACTTC. Its translation: CASIPGTGGEQYF. V gene TRBV6-1 combines with J gene TRBJ2-7; TRBD2 agrees at 7 bases. There are 13 residues in the CDR3. V was clipped by 7 bases and J by 6 bases; unmatched bases: 9. From germline, CDR1 is MNHNS and CDR2 SASEGT.

About this clone: The same CDR3 also results from other DNA sequences found in this sample. V gene TRBV5-1 combines with J gene TRBJ2-7; D remains ambiguous. CDR3 size: 14 residues. Germline V gives CDR1 SGHRS, CDR2 YFSETQ. V was cut by 0 bases and J by 2 bases, with 9 bases left in between. DNA of the CDR3: TGCGCCAGCAGCTTGGCTGCAGGACCCTACGAGCAGTACTTC. Its translation is CASSLAAGPYEQYF.

On this clone: One end of the junction fails to match germline, which may point to a read error. Other DNA sequences within the sample encode an identical CDR3. The chain is built from TRBV11-2 and TRBJ1-2; 8 bases match TRBD1. This CDR3 is 14 amino acids long. Germline CDR1 and CDR2: SGHAT and FQNNGV. Here the CDR3 reads CASSLDLGQGRITF. CDR3 bases: TGTGCCAGCAGCCTAGATCTAGGACAGGGTCGAATCACCTTC. The entire variable domain, with the rest obtained from reference TRBV11-2 and TRBJ1-2, is as follows: EAGVAQSPRYKIIEKRQSVAFWCNPISGHATLYWYQQILGQGPKLLIQFQNNGVVDDSQLPKDRFSAERLKGVDSTLKIQPAKLEDSAVYLCASSLDLGQGRITFGSGTRLTVV.

The J gene is TRBJ2-5, the V gene TRBV9, with 8 bases matching TRBD1. The CDR3 has 16 amino acids. Germline-derived CDR1 and CDR2 are SGDLS and YYNGEE. V shed 0 bases, J shed 1 base, and the junction held 5 bases outside the gene matches. The CDR3 reads CASSVGLGQGQETQYF. For the CDR3, the DNA is TGTGCCAGCAGCGTAGGTCTAGGACAGGGCCAAGAGACCCAGTACTTC. Complete variable domain (other parts from reference TRBV9 and TRBJ2-5): DSGVTQTPKHLITATGQRVTLRCSPRSGDLSVYWYQQSLDQGLQFLIQYYNGEERAKGNILERFSAQQFPDLHSELNLSSLELGDSALYFCASSVGLGQGQETQYFGPGTRLLVL.

The V gene is TRBV11-2, the J gene TRBJ2-7, with a tentative D call TRBD2 (6 bases). Deletions cut 5 bases from V and 5 bases from J, with 19 bases between. The CDR3 contains 15 residues. Looked up from germline, CDR1 is SGHAT and CDR2 is FQNNGV. The CDR3 DNA sequence: TGTGCCAGCAGCCGGCGGGATAGGGTAGCTAACGAGCAGTACTTC. Translating gives CASSRRDRVANEQYF. Combining the CDR3 with reference TRBV11-2 and TRBJ2-7 gives the whole variable domain EAGVAQSPRYKIIEKRQSVAFWCNPISGHATLYWYQQILGQGPKLLIQFQNNGVVDDSQLPKDRFSAERLKGVDSTLKIQPAKLEDSAVYLCASSRRDRVANEQYFGPGTRLTVT.

This clone was seen only once. The rearrangement uses TRBV18 and TRBJ2-7, with 8 bases matching TRBD1. Germline V gene lookup returns CDR1 KGHSH and CDR2 LQKENI. The J segment lost 3 bases and the V segment lost 3 bases, leaving 10 bases of the junction unmatched. This CDR3 region has 16 residues. CDR3 nucleotides: TGTGCCAGCTCACCTCGACAGGGGCGATTAATCTACGAGCAGTACTTC. Its translation: CASSPRQGRLIYEQYF.

As regards this clone: Other DNA sequences in this sample translate to the same CDR3. The J gene is TRBJ2-5, the V gene TRBV6-1, with 13 bases identical to TRBD2. The CDR3 covers 15 residues. The germline V gene encodes CDR1 MNHNS and CDR2 SASEGT. V lost 3 bases, J lost 3 bases, and 1 base stayed unmatched. In DNA form, the CDR3 reads TGTGCCAGCAGTGACGGACTAGCGGGAGAAGAGACCCAGTACTTC. As protein: CASSDGLAGEETQYF.

This clone appeared a few times. Additional DNA sequences in this sample encode the identical CDR3. The chain carries TRBV9 and TRBJ2-3, with D unclear. Germline-derived CDR1 and CDR2 are SGDLS and YYNGEE. The V and J ends lost 0 bases and 3 bases respectively, with 5 bases between them. The length of the CDR3 is 13 residues. The CDR3 loop is CASSVVGTDTQYF. DNA for the CDR3: TGTGCCAGCAGCGTAGTGGGGACAGATACGCAGTATTTT.